Below are 21 T cell receptor beta chains sequenced from a single sample in a study of blood T cell repertoires in COVID-19 (dated by TCRdb to between 2020 and 2021). Libraries were constructed by the immunoSEQ multiplex PCR assay. In its TCRdb copy, this immuneACCESS table keeps in-frame sequences only and misses some clones. Where compared with another copy, unresolved V genes explain less than half of these, and the others have no known cause. A total of fewer than 300,000 clones appear in this sample, roughly 84% of them only once. The leading ten clones occupy about 3.4% of the sample. Specimen: peripheral blood. Receptors originate from a young woman with acute or convalescent COVID-19.

This chain uses TRBV27 with TRBJ2-1; 10 positions match TRBD2. With 7 bases clipped from V and 3 bases from J, the junction kept 12 bases outside the gene matches. Germline V gene sequence: CDR1 MNHEY, CDR2 SMNVEV (reference sequence). The CDR3 has 17 residues. The CDR3 here is CASTPRLAGVLYNEQFF. Written as DNA, the CDR3 is TGTGCCAGCACCCCCCGGCTAGCGGGAGTTCTCTACAATGAGCAGTTCTTC.

The chain uses TRBV7-6 and TRBJ2-7; D is possibly TRBD2 (7 bases). Trimming removed 1 base from V and 6 bases from J, with 22 bases in between. Germline V gives CDR1 SGHVS, CDR2 FNYEAQ. This CDR3 has 17 amino acids. The chain's CDR3 is CASSLVEGGGSIGEQYF. The CDR3 coding sequence is TGTGCCAGCAGCTTAGTCGAGGGGGGCGGGAGTATTGGCGAGCAGTACTTC.

This sequence joins TRBV5-6 and TRBJ2-7, with D maybe TRBD2 (5 bases). This CDR3 is built from 16 residues. Germline assignment: CDR1 SGHDT and CDR2 YYEEEE. Trimming removed 3 bases from V and 4 bases from J, with 20 bases in between. CDR3 nucleotides: TGTGCCAGCAGCTCGTTCCCACTAGGCTCATTGTACGAGCAGTACTTC. Its translation: CASSSFPLGSLYEQYF.

CDR3 in amino acids: CASSLSPIHLPNSYEQYF. CDR3 bases: TGTGCCAGCAGTTTATCCCCCATACACCTTCCGAACTCCTACGAGCAGTACTTC. The genes are TRBV27 and TRBJ2-7, with D uncertain. In germline, CDR1 is MNHEY, CDR2 SMNVEV (reference sequence). V was pared by 0 bases and J by 0 bases, with 18 bases between. This CDR3 is 18 amino acids long.

The chain recombines TRBV18 with TRBJ1-1; D perhaps matches TRBD1 (5 bases). The V and J ends lost 3 bases and 0 bases respectively, with 17 bases between them. The CDR3 covers 17 residues. Looked up from germline, CDR1 is KGHSH and CDR2 is LQKENI. This CDR3 reads CASSPMEGNTMNTEAFF. The DNA for the CDR3 is TGTGCCAGCTCACCCATGGAGGGGAACACAATGAACACTGAAGCTTTCTTT. Based on the CDR3 plus reference TRBV18 and TRBJ1-1, the full variable domain is NAGVMQNPRHLVRRRGQEARLRCSPMKGHSHVYWYRQLPEEGLKFMVYLQKENIIDESGMPKERFSAEFPKEGPSILRIQQVVRGDSAAYFCASSPMEGNTMNTEAFFGQGTRLTVV.

The chain uses TRBV6-5 and TRBJ2-1; tentatively, D is TRBD1 (5 bases). V was cut by 4 bases and J by 5 bases, with 12 bases left in between. The CDR3 covers 14 residues. CDR1 and CDR2 from the germline V gene are MNHEY and SVGAGI. CDR3 sequence (DNA): TGTGCCAGCAGTTTAAGGGGCAGGCACAATGAGCAGTTCTTC. Translating gives CASSLRGRHNEQFF.

This clone was observed a few times. V is TRBV11-3 and J is TRBJ2-5; D remains ambiguous. Trimming cost V 3 bases and J 2 bases, with 7 bases left between them. Per the germline V gene, CDR1 is SGHNT and CDR2 is YENEEA. This CDR3 contains 13 residues. This CDR3 reads CASSFSEQETQYF. In DNA, the CDR3 is TGTGCCAGCAGCTTTTCCGAGCAAGAGACCCAGTACTTC.

A note on this clone: At one end the junction does not follow the germline gene, possibly because of a read error. This chain links TRBV27 with TRBJ2-7; D is ambiguous. There are 12 residues in the CDR3. Germline loops: CDR1 MNHEY, CDR2 SMNVEV (reference sequence). The CDR3, as DNA: TGTGCCAGCAGTGTATCCGGTGGCGAGCAGTACTTC. Residues: CASSVSGGEQYF.

This CDR3 reads CASSYLPAGELFF. Here the CDR3 DNA reads TGTGCCAGCAGCTATCTTCCTGCCGGGGAGCTGTTTTTT. This chain connects TRBV6-2 or TRBV6-3 to TRBJ2-2; D not resolved. Trimming left V 6 bases short and J 6 bases short, with 11 bases between. CDR3 size: 13 residues. Germline CDR1 reads MNHEY; CDR2 reads SVGEGT.

This clone has a single count. The chain joins TRBV27 to TRBJ1-1; D call uncertain. CDR1 MNHEY and CDR2 SMNVEV come from the germline V gene (reference sequence). V lost 1 base and J 3 bases, leaving 9 bases between the germline ends. The CDR3 extends over 14 amino acids. The CDR3 coding sequence is TGTGCCAGCAGTTTATGGGCGGGTTACACTGAAGCTTTCTTT. Protein product: CASSLWAGYTEAFF.

This chain joins TRBV14 and TRBJ1-1; unclear D gene. The CDR3 spans 15 residues. Per the germline V gene, CDR1 is SGHDN and CDR2 is FVKESK. V was shortened by 4 bases and J by 7 bases, with 19 bases between the two germline ends. Written as DNA, the CDR3 is TGTGCCAGCAGCCCAGGACCGGACTTAGTCCTTGAAGCTTTCTTT. Translation: CASSPGPDLVLEAFF.

The rearrangement uses TRBV5-6 and TRBJ1-2, with D unresolved. V shed 3 bases and J shed 4 bases, with 13 bases lying between them. Germline CDR1 and CDR2: SGHDT and YYEEEE. The CDR3 length is 14 residues. The CDR3 sequence is CASSSGRSGYGYTF. The CDR3 nucleotides read TGTGCCAGCAGCTCCGGAAGATCGGGCTATGGCTACACCTTC. Drawing the rest from reference TRBV5-6 and TRBJ1-2, the complete variable domain is DAGVTQSPTHLIKTRGQQVTLRCSPKSGHDTVSWYQQALGQGPQFIFQYYEEEERQRGNFPDRFSGHQFPNYSSELNVNALLLGDSALYLCASSSGRSGYGYTFGSGTRLTVV.

This sequence joins TRBV6-2 or TRBV6-3 and TRBJ2-7; 8 bases map to TRBD2. Germline V gene lookup returns CDR1 MNHEY and CDR2 SVGEGT. The V gene end was trimmed by 6 bases and the J gene end by 3 bases; junction bases not matched to a gene: 13. The CDR3 is made up of 16 amino acids. The DNA for the CDR3 is TGTGCCAGCAGCTCCCGACTAGCGAGTCAAGTCTACGAGCAGTACTTC. This translates into CASSSRLASQVYEQYF.

This rearrangement joins TRBV5-4 to TRBJ2-3, with a weak D call TRBD1 (5 bases). The CDR3 length is 14 residues. CDR1 SGHNT and CDR2 YYREEE come from the germline V gene (reference sequence). Trimming removed 3 bases from V and 6 bases from J, with 14 bases in between. The CDR3 loop reads CASSSRTTWDTQYF. As DNA, the CDR3 is TGTGCCAGCAGCTCCCGGACAACTTGGGATACGCAGTATTTT.

This clone was picked up one time. The genes are TRBV19 and TRBJ2-3; TRBD2 aligns across 7 bases. Germline CDR1 reads LNHDA; CDR2 reads SQIVND (reference sequence). The CDR3 has 14 residues. The trim removed 6 bases at V and 4 bases at J, leaving 7 bases unmatched. As DNA, the CDR3 is TGTGCCAGTAGCTGGGCGGGAGCCGCAGATACGCAGTATTTT. As protein: CASSWAGAADTQYF.

This clone was observed a few times. The CDR3 sequence is CASSRDQLETEAFF. The CDR3 DNA sequence: TGTGCCAGCTCACGCGACCAACTGGAGACTGAAGCTTTCTTT. V and J are TRBV18 and TRBJ1-1; D gene uncertain. The CDR3 loop spans 14 amino acids. Trimming cost V 4 bases and J 5 bases, with 14 bases left between them. From germline, CDR1 is KGHSH and CDR2 LQKENI.

The V gene is TRBV30, the J gene TRBJ1-2; 7 nucleotides align to TRBD1. The CDR3 has 14 amino acids. The junction had 7 bases not matched to a gene; V was cut back by 5 bases and J by 1 base. In germline, CDR1 is GTSNPN, CDR2 SVGIG (reference sequence). The CDR3 DNA reads as TGTGCCTGGGATCGACAGGGCCGTAACTATGGCTACACCTTC. Residues: CAWDRQGRNYGYTF.

The chain has TRBV10-3 and TRBJ1-2, with 11 bases lining up with TRBD1. J lost 0 bases, V lost 4 bases, and 1 base had no gene match. In germline, CDR1 is ENHRY, CDR2 SYGVKD. This CDR3 has 15 residues. CDR3 sequence (DNA): TGTGCCATCAGTGGGGGACAGGGGGCTAACTATGGCTACACCTTC. The encoded protein is CAISGGQGANYGYTF.

This rearrangement joins TRBV2 to TRBJ2-1, with 11 bases that match TRBD2. This CDR3 spans 16 amino acids. Per germline, CDR1 SNHLY and CDR2 FYNNEI. The V segment lost 6 bases and the J segment 3 bases; nucleotides outside the gene matches: 7. In DNA, the CDR3 is TGTGCCAGCAGCCCCATAGCGGGAGGGAGCTACAATGAGCAGTTCTTC. It translates to CASSPIAGGSYNEQFF.

This clone came up many times. This chain links TRBV7-9 with TRBJ2-3, with a tentative D call TRBD2 (6 bases). Germline CDR1 SEHNR, CDR2 FQNEAQ (reference sequence). The germline V and J ends were trimmed by 5 bases and 12 bases, with 24 bases remaining between them. The CDR3 covers 15 residues. The CDR3 DNA sequence: TGTGCCAGCAGCCTCGACGACCCACGACTAGGGCTTCAGTATTTT. Its translation is CASSLDDPRLGLQYF.

This rearrangement joins TRBV10-3 to TRBJ2-3; D may be TRBD1 (5 bases). Germline V gene sequence: CDR1 ENHRY, CDR2 SYGVKD. V was pared by 3 bases and J by 6 bases, with 10 bases between. The CDR3 contains 13 residues. This chain's CDR3 is CAISDRQGDTQYF. For the CDR3, the DNA is TGTGCCATCAGTGATCGGCAGGGTGATACGCAGTATTTT.